This T cell receptor (beta chain) was profiled in a study of a mutant IDH1 vaccine in newly diagnosed glioma (dated by TCRdb to the early 2020s). For the study in its entirety: Of the 32 patients who were treated, about 62% were male and about 40% were female, and the mean age was roughly 40 years. Prior to enrollment, patients had been given standard therapy consisting of radiotherapy alone, temozolomide alone, or radiochemotherapy with temozolomide, with the combination given to most patients. Longitudinal TCRB deep sequencing was done for some 25 treated patients, wherever samples were available for exploratory analyses. Peripheral blood samples were drawn at six visits, namely V03 (baseline), V05, V07, V10, V12 and V13.

Worth noting for this clone: The specificity of this receptor is unknown. Base quality data are lacking; no much larger clone is found one base away.

What the time point label conveys for this sample: baseline, week 1 (first vaccination visit). The label giving this sample's treatment or condition can be read as: pre-vaccination baseline after standard-of-care therapy. Newly diagnosed WHO grade 3 or 4 IDH1-mutant astrocytomas showing loss of nuclear ATRX were present in the donors. The samples were drawn from NOA16, a multicentre, single-arm, open-label phase I trial in Germany that tested a mutant IDH1 peptide vaccine in humans for the first time. For immunogenicity testing, the blood drawn at visit V03 was used as the baseline sample. The DNeasy Blood and Tissue Kit was used to extract genomic DNA from EDTA blood for TCRB sequencing. On the study overall, not on this receptor specifically: Vaccine-induced immune responses across multiple MHC alleles were detected in 93.3% of patients. Availability determined which PBMC samples were chosen for TCRB deep sequencing. Pseudoprogression seemed to be unrelated to changes in the top peripheral T cell clonotypes found by TCRB sequencing. The authors stated that sample limitations prevented analyses of patient blood samples from being reproduced.

Library preparation employed the immunoSEQ multiplex PCR assay. Rearranged TCR beta chain sequences were amplified using the hsTCRB Kit according to the manufacturer's protocol. Sequencing of TCRB libraries was carried out on an Illumina MiSeq. As for the authors' bioinformatics: The proprietary platform of the kit vendor was used for demultiplexing, trimming and gene mapping. TCRdb took over this immuneACCESS table, retaining in-frame rearrangements with V and J assigned. Such tables are incomplete; in checked studies, under half of the missing clones stem from an unresolved V gene, and the remainder is unexplained. Clone size and the V and J calls come from that table; the DNA yielded D and trimming. This sample has about 59,000 clones in its table, and more than 85% of those were observed once. The top ten constitute around 2.5% of the sample. From V the trimming removes 4 bases and from J it removes 2 bases, while the gene matches leave 3 bases of the junction unaccounted for. Reading the germline V gene (reference sequence) gives CDR1 LNHDA and CDR2 SQIVND. The CDR3 sequence holds 15 residues, the cysteine and phenylalanine included. Only the CDR3 part of the read is kept: 45 bases, read in frame from the first base.

The clonotype originates from a man aged 45 to 65 with glioma. The chain is encoded by TRBV19 joined to TRBJ1-5, with TRBD1 identical over 9 junction bases. The sequencing here drew on PBMCs, taken from a glioma patient treated with radiotherapy, temozolomide or both. The nucleotide sequence is given as TGTGCCAGTAGTACGGGACAGGGACGCAATCAGCCCCAGCATTTT. Its translation is CASSTGQGRNQPQHF. The full variable domain, completed from the reference TRBV19 and TRBJ1-5 proteins outside the CDR3, reads DGGITQSPKYLFRKEGQNVTLSCEQNLNHDAMYWYRQDPGQGLRLIYYSQIVNDFQKGDIAEGYSVSREKKESFPLTVTSAQKNPTAFYLCASSTGQGRNQPQHFGDGTRLSIL.